This entry features one T cell receptor beta chain sequence. No antigen is known for it. Amplification of TCR beta CDR3 regions was performed using RNA transcripts as template. The study used the HTBI primer set for a first-round RT-PCR of the TCR CDR3. MiXCR, run by TCRdb on the multiplex PCR reads, gives a single entry per CDR3 protein. Of approximately 600,000 distinct CDR3 sequences listed, less than 25% are singletons. This specimen belongs to a study of T cells in Graves' hyperthyroidism and ophthalmopathy. The study, taken as a whole, reports: Within blood appeared most thyroid clonotypes that had expanded above 0.001. A model using 13 V-J features told ophthalmopathy apart from stable hyperthyroidism.

CDR3 length: 15 amino acids. Germline V lookup: CDR1 SEHNR, CDR2 FQNEAQ (reference sequence). Unmatched junction bases numbered 5, after V lost 1 base and J lost 4 bases. Uncontrolled infection, other autoimmune disease, pregnancy and lactation each barred patients from inclusion. The PBMCs were sourced from fresh peripheral blood (10 ml). The sequence was collected from a man aged 25 to 40 with Graves' ophthalmopathy. What was sequenced was blood. The chain links TRBV7-9 to TRBJ1-2; 8 bases are shared with TRBD1. The CDR3 region is CASSLVVQGGYGYTF. In DNA form, the CDR3 reads TGTGCCAGCAGCTTAGTGGTACAGGGGGGCTATGGCTACACCTTC.